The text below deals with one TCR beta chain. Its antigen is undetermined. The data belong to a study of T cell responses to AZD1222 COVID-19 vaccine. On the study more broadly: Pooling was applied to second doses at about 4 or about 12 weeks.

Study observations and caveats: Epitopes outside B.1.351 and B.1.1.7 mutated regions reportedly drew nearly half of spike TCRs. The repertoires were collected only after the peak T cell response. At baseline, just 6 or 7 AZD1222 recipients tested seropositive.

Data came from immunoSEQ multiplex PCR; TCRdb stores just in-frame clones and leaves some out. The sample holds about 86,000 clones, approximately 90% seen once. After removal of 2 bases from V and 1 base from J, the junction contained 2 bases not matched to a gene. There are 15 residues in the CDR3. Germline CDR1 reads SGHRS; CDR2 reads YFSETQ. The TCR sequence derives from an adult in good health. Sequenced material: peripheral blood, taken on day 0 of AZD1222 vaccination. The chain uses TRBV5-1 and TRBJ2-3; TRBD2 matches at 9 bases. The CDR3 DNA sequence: TGCGCCAGCAGCTTACGGACTAGCGGCACAGATACGCAGTATTTT. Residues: CASSLRTSGTDTQYF.